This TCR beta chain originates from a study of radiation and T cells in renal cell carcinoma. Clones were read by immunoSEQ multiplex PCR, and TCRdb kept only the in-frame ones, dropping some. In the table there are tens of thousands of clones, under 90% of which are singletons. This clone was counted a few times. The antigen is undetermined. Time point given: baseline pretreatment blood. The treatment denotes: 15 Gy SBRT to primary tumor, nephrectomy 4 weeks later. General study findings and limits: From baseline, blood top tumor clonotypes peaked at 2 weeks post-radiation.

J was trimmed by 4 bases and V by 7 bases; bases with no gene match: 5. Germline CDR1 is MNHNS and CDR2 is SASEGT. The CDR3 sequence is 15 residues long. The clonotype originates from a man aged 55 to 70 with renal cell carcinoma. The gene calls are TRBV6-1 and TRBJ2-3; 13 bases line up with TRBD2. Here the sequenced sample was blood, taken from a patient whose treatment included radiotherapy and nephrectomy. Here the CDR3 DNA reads TGTGCCAGCACCAATGGACTAGCGGGAGCAGATACGCAGTATTTT. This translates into CASTNGLAGADTQYF.